This T cell receptor beta chain derives from a study of beta chain features in type 1 diabetes. The V gene end was trimmed by 5 bases and the J gene end by 0 bases; junction bases not matched to a gene: 4. CDR1 is LNHNV, CDR2 YYDKDF, per germline (reference sequence). The CDR3 sequence is 15 residues long. This clone was counted between two and nine times. Since all of the isolated RNA was reverse transcribed, expressed TCRB transcripts were what got sequenced. Only in-frame clones appear in the TCRdb table, and some are missing; sequencing was by immunoSEQ multiplex PCR. The profile covers 860,000 or so clones, with 17% appearing a single time and 0.02% to 0.03% taken by the ten largest.

This TCR came from a woman aged 18-29 years in good health. The chain carries TRBV15 and TRBJ2-3; 8 bases agree with TRBD2. The material sequenced was naive CD4+ T cells from blood. The CDR3 coding sequence is TGTGCCACCAGCGGCGGACTAGCTAGCACAGATACGCAGTATTTT. Its translation: CATSGGLASTDTQYF.